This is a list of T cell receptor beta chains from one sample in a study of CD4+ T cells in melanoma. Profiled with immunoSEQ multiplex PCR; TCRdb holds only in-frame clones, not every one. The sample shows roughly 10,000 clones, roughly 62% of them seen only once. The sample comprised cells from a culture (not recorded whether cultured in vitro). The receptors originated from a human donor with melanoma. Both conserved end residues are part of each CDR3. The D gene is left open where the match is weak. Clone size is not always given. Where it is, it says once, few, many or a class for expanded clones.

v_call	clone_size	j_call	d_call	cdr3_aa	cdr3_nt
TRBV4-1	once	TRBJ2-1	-	CASSQRSEQFF	TGCGCCAGCAGCCAACGCTCTGAGCAGTTCTTC
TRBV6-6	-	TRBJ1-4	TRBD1	CASSDGTGGFEKLFF	TGTGCCAGCAGTGACGGGACAGGGGGCTTTGAAAAACTGTTTTTT
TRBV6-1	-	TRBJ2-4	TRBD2	CASSALTSRRQEAKNIQYF	TGTGCCAGCAGTGCCCTGACTAGCAGGCGCCAGGAAGCCAAAAACATTCAGTACTTC
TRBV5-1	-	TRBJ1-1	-	CASSLSGVDTEAFF	TGCGCCAGCAGCTTATCAGGGGTAGACACTGAAGCTTTCTTT
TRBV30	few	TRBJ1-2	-	CAWSEEGWSYGYTF	TGTGCCTGGAGTGAGGAGGGATGGAGCTATGGCTACACCTTC
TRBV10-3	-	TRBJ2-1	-	CAISEGTGAAYNEQFF	TGTGCCATCAGTGAAGGGACCGGAGCCGCCTACAATGAGCAGTTCTTC
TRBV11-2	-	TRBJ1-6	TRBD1	CASRLRQGENSPLHF	TGTGCCAGCAGACTACGACAGGGTGAGAATTCACCCCTCCACTTT
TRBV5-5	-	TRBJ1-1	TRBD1	CASSFYDRGPFF	TGTGCCAGCAGCTTTTACGACAGGGGGCCTTTCTTT
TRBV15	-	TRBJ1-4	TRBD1	CATSRDYSRGTGEKLFF	TGTGCCACCAGCAGAGATTACAGCAGGGGGACGGGTGAAAAACTGTTTTTT
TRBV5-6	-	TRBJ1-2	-	CASSLTGIIYGYTF	TGTGCCAGCAGCTTGACAGGAATAATCTATGGCTACACCTTC
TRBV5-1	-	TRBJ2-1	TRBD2	CASSFGGLAGPEGQFF	TGCGCCAGCAGCTTCGGGGGACTAGCGGGGCCCGAAGGGCAGTTCTTC
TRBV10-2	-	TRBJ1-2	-	CASSPEGGLGYGYTF	TGCGCCAGCAGTCCCGAGGGGGGGCTGGGCTATGGCTACACCTTC
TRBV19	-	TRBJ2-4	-	CASSIDLIQYF	TGTGCCAGTAGTATAGACTTGATTCAGTACTTC
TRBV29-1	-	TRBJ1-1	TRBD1	CSVLGGYRGSTEAFF	TGCAGCGTCCTTGGGGGCTACAGGGGTTCAACTGAAGCTTTCTTT
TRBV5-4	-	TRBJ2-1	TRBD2	CASSLAGGLNEQFF	TGTGCCAGCAGCTTGGCGGGGGGGCTCAATGAGCAGTTCTTC
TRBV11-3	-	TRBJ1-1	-	CASSLGDGREAFF	TGTGCCAGCAGCTTAGGTGATGGCAGGGAAGCTTTCTTT
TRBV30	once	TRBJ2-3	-	CAWSDRRFTDTQYF	TGTGCCTGGAGTGACAGGCGATTCACAGATACGCAGTATTTT
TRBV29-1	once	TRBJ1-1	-	CSVERDPPAFF	TGCAGCGTTGAAAGAGACCCTCCCGCTTTCTTT
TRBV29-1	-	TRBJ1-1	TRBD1	CSFSTGVTEAFF	TGCAGCTTCTCTACAGGGGTTACTGAAGCTTTCTTT
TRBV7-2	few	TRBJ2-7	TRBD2	CASSTRLGAGATYEQYF	TGTGCCAGCAGCACACGCCTGGGAGCGGGGGCCACCTACGAGCAGTACTTC
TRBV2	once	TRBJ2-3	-	CASKGEYTDTQYF	TGTGCCAGCAAGGGGGAATACACAGATACGCAGTATTTT
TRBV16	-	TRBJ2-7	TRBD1	CATKNRTGVSYEQYF	TGTGCCACGAAAAACCGGACAGGGGTCTCCTACGAGCAGTACTTC
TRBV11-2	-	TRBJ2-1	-	CASIPGAGRFSSEQFF	TGTGCCAGCATCCCGGGGGCAGGGCGCTTTTCCAGTGAGCAGTTCTTC
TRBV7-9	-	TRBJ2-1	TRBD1	CASSDQQGLYNEQFF	TGTGCCAGCAGTGATCAACAGGGGCTTTACAATGAGCAGTTCTTC
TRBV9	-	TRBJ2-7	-	CASSEAAASSYEQYF	TGTGCCAGCAGCGAGGCGGCGGCCAGCTCCTACGAGCAGTACTTC
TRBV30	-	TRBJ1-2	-	CAWSSSLGGYTF	TGTGCCTGGAGCTCCAGTTTAGGTGGCTACACCTTC
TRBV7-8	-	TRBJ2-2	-	CASSFEWTGELFF	TGTGCCAGCAGCTTTGAGTGGACCGGGGAGCTGTTTTTT
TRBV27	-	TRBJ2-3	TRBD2	CASSLGLAGVDTQYF	TGTGCCAGCAGTCTAGGACTAGCGGGGGTGGATACGCAGTATTTT
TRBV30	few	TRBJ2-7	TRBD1	CACGTAIYEQYF	TGTGCCTGTGGGACAGCAATCTACGAGCAGTACTTC
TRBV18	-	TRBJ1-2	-	CASFQGFANYGYTF	TGTGCCAGCTTCCAGGGGTTCGCTAACTATGGCTACACCTTC
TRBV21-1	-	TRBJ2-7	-	CASSEGDRRYTYEQYF	TGTGCCAGCAGCGAAGGGGACAGGAGATATACCTACGAGCAGTACTTC
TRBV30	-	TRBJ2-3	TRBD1	CAWRGTGRDTQYF	TGTGCCTGGAGAGGGACAGGGAGAGATACGCAGTATTTT
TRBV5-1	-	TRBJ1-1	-	CASSSISNTEAFF	TGCGCCAGCAGCTCCATCTCGAACACTGAAGCTTTCTTT
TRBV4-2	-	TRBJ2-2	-	CASSQDMARVTGELFF	TGTGCCAGCAGCCAAGATATGGCTAGGGTGACCGGGGAGCTGTTTTTT
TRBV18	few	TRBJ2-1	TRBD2	CASSLPGGGANEQFF	TGTGCCAGCTCCCTCCCAGGCGGGGGGGCCAATGAGCAGTTCTTC
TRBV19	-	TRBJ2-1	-	CASSMKGSGSNEQFF	TGTGCCAGTAGTATGAAGGGGTCAGGGAGCAATGAGCAGTTCTTC
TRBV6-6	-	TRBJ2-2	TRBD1	CASSYDGQAYTGELFF	TGTGCCAGCAGCTATGATGGACAGGCGTACACCGGGGAGCTGTTTTTT
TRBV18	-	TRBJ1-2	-	CASSLREGYTF	TGTGCCAGCTCCCTTCGGGAGGGCTACACCTTC
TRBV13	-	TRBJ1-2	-	CASSFGTVFSGDDNYGYTF	TGTGCCAGCAGCTTCGGAACCGTTTTTTCGGGGGATGATAACTATGGCTACACCTTC
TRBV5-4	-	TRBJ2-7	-	CASSSGGPLALYEQYF	TGTGCCAGCAGCTCGGGCGGCCCTCTCGCCCTGTACGAGCAGTACTTC
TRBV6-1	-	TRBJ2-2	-	CASTASANTGELFF	TGTGCCAGCACCGCCAGCGCGAACACCGGGGAGCTGTTTTTT
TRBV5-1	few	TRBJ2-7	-	CASSALGASKYEQYF	TGCGCCAGCAGCGCCCTGGGGGCCTCAAAATACGAGCAGTACTTC